This T cell receptor (beta chain) is from a study of T cell changes during pregnancy in multiple sclerosis. Germline CDR1 and CDR2: MNHNY and SVGAGI (reference sequence). The CDR3 has 14 residues. V was clipped by 7 bases and J by 5 bases; unmatched bases: 10. The sample holds one count of this clone. Assay used: immunoSEQ multiplex PCR; TCRdb lists only in-frame clones, some missing. The repertoire includes about 44,000 clones, 95% to 96% of them detected once, and over 0.8% sits in the top ten. V gene TRBV6-6 combines with J gene TRBJ2-7, with TRBD2 matching over 8 bases. This sample comprised peripheral blood, obtained in the second trimester of pregnancy. The source of this sequence is a female donor with multiple sclerosis, enrolled in a pregnancy study. Written as DNA, the CDR3 is TGTGCCAGCAATTCCGGGACTAGGTCCCACGAGCAGTACTTC. This sequence encodes CASNSGTRSHEQYF.